A selection of T cell receptor beta chains follows, all from one sample in a study of metastatic and nonmetastatic thyroid tumors. TCRdb reanalyzed the PCR reads with MiXCR. The sample shows 35,000 to 45,000 clones, about 3.2% of them seen only once. Sequenced material: blood. All receptors derive from a female donor with papillary thyroid cancer or a benign thyroid nodule (not recorded which). Some clones in this sample may be carry-over from other donors' samples. CDR3s include the opening cysteine and the closing phenylalanine or tryptophan. The D gene is left open where the match is weak. Some rows mark clone size as missing; the rest say once, few, many or name a class of expanded clone.

>TRBD1|TRBJ1-1|TRBV12-3/TRBV12-4|15|few
CASSTGQGVSTEAFF
TGTGCCAGCAGTACCGGACAGGGGGTATCCACTGAAGCTTTCTTT
>-|TRBJ2-7|TRBV20-1|14|few
CSARDRDGNYEQYF
TGCAGTGCTAGAGACCGGGACGGAAACTACGAGCAGTACTTC
>TRBD1|TRBJ2-5|TRBV15|17|many
CATSRERTGGLLETQYF
TGTGCCACCAGCAGGGAAAGGACAGGGGGCCTTTTGGAGACCCAGTACTTC
>-|TRBJ2-7|TRBV6-1|15|many
CASTESPDATYEQYF
TGTGCCAGCACGGAGAGTCCGGACGCTACCTACGAGCAGTACTTC
>-|TRBJ1-5|TRBV18|13|many
CASSQGIYQPQHF
TGTGCCAGCTCACAAGGAATTTATCAGCCCCAGCATTTT
>TRBD1|TRBJ2-2|TRBV7-8|16|many
CASSFGQAANTGELFF
TGTGCCAGCAGCTTCGGACAGGCAGCGAACACCGGGGAGCTGTTTTTT
>TRBD2|TRBJ2-3|TRBV3-1|17|many
CASSQDRAGVRTDTQYF
TGTGCCAGCAGCCAAGATCGAGCGGGAGTCAGAACAGATACGCAGTATTTT
>-|TRBJ2-3|TRBV5-6|11|many
CASSDRDTQYF
TGTGCCAGCAGCGATAGGGATACGCAGTATTTT
>TRBD2|TRBJ2-3|TRBV18|14|-
CASSPSGDTDTQYF
TGTGCCAGCTCACCGAGCGGGGACACAGATACGCAGTATTTT
>-|TRBJ2-1|TRBV27|14|few
CASSPLGKDNEQFF
TGTGCCAGCAGCCCTTTGGGGAAGGACAATGAGCAGTTCTTC
>-|TRBJ2-1|TRBV18|13|many
CASSPGGTNEQFF
TGTGCCAGCTCACCCGGGGGTACCAATGAGCAGTTCTTC
>-|TRBJ2-5|TRBV7-3|13|many
CASSSLGGETQYF
TGTGCCAGCAGCTCTCTGGGTGGAGAGACCCAGTACTTC
>-|TRBJ2-1|TRBV27|16|-
CASCLEGARSYNEQFF
TGTGCCAGCTGTTTAGAAGGGGCCCGCTCCTACAATGAGCAGTTCTTC
>TRBD2|TRBJ2-7|TRBV20-1|17|few
CSASRQRGASMSYEQYF
TGCAGTGCCAGCAGGCAGCGGGGGGCCTCGATGAGTTACGAGCAGTACTTC
>TRBD1|TRBJ2-1|TRBV10-1|15|once
CARRDRETSGDEQFF
TGCGCCCGCAGAGACAGGGAGACCAGTGGCGATGAGCAGTTCTTC
>-|TRBJ1-1|TRBV30|13|many
CAWKGGVWTEAFF
TGTGCCTGGAAGGGGGGGGTGTGGACTGAAGCTTTCTTT
>-|TRBJ1-1|TRBV5-1|14|many
CASSLVGMNTEAFF
TGCGCCAGCAGCTTGGTGGGGATGAACACTGAAGCTTTCTTT
>TRBD1|TRBJ2-5|TRBV19|14|many
CASSYRGPQETQYF
TGTGCCAGTAGTTACAGGGGCCCCCAAGAGACCCAGTACTTC
>-|TRBJ2-3|TRBV27|14|-
CASSLSTGPNTQYF
TGTGCCAGCAGTTTATCTACAGGGCCAAATACGCAGTATTTT
>-|TRBJ2-7|TRBV28|14|-
CASSLSGLSYEQYF
TGTGCCAGCAGTTTAAGCGGGCTCTCCTACGAGCAGTACTTC
>-|TRBJ1-1|TRBV5-1|16|many
CASSLAGVTQGTEAFF
TGCGCCAGCAGCTTGGCCGGGGTCACCCAGGGAACTGAAGCTTTCTTT
>-|TRBJ2-2|TRBV12-3/TRBV12-4|16|-
CASSLVRGGGRRELFF
TGTGCCAGCAGTTTGGTGCGGGGAGGAGGTAGGAGGGAGCTGTTTTTT
>TRBD1|TRBJ2-7|TRBV20-1|15|many
CSASAAVTGEDEQYF
TGCAGTGCTAGTGCTGCGGTGACAGGGGAGGACGAGCAGTACTTC
>-|TRBJ2-1|TRBV27|17|many
CASSPTSGTTFYNEQFF
TGTGCCAGCAGCCCTACTTCGGGGACGACTTTCTACAATGAGCAGTTCTTC
>TRBD2|TRBJ2-3|TRBV7-9|15|many
CASRHLAGDADTQYF
TGTGCCAGCAGGCATCTAGCGGGAGATGCAGATACGCAGTATTTT
>-|TRBJ2-5|TRBV10-1|14|few
CASSDGTIQETQYF
TGCGCCAGCAGCGATGGGACAATTCAAGAGACCCAGTACTTC
>-|TRBJ1-4|TRBV6-1|17|-
CVSRPSLGTRGPEKLFF
TGTGTCAGCAGACCCTCCTTAGGAACCCGAGGACCTGAAAAACTGTTTTTT
>-|TRBJ1-2|TRBV6-1|11|-
CASSEIYGYTF
TGTGCCAGCAGTGAAATCTATGGCTACACCTTC
>TRBD1|TRBJ2-2|TRBV19|14|few
CASSRDRNTRELFF
TGCGCCAGTAGTCGGGACAGGAACACCAGGGAGCTGTTTTTT
>TRBD1|TRBJ2-5|TRBV10-3|13|many
CAISENRGETQYF
TGTGCCATCAGTGAGAACAGGGGAGAGACCCAGTACTTC
>-|TRBJ1-1|TRBV20-1|15|many
CRPNPQGRMNTEAFF
TGCAGGCCAAACCCCCAGGGAAGGATGAACACTGAAGCTTTCTTT
>TRBD1|TRBJ1-4|TRBV3-1|15|many
CASSSDRGQGEKLFF
TGTGCCAGCAGCTCCGACAGGGGGCAGGGAGAAAAACTGTTTTTT
>-|TRBJ1-2|TRBV28|11|-
CASSSAYGYTF
TGTGCCAGCTCTAGCGCCTATGGCTACACCTTC
>TRBD1|TRBJ1-2|TRBV2|13|many
CASDTDRDYGYTF
TGTGCCAGCGATACCGACAGGGACTATGGCTACACCTTC
>TRBD2|TRBJ2-1|TRBV9|15|-
CASSLAGESYNEQFF
TGTGCCAGCAGCCTAGCGGGAGAATCCTACAATGAGCAGTTCTTC
>TRBD2|TRBJ2-7|TRBV25-1|16|-
CASSSLRVAGSYEQYF
TGTGCCAGCAGTTCCCTGAGGGTAGCGGGTTCCTACGAGCAGTACTTC
>-|TRBJ2-3|TRBV2|15|many
CASSALGPPLDTQYF
TGTGCCAGCAGTGCCTTGGGGCCGCCCTTAGATACGCAGTATTTT
>-|TRBJ2-2|TRBV24-1|13|many
CATTKPNTGELFF
TGTGCCACCACTAAACCGAACACCGGGGAGCTGTTTTTT
>-|TRBJ2-2|TRBV6-1|16|many
CASRFSDNEVTGELFF
TGTGCCAGCAGGTTCTCGGATAACGAAGTCACCGGGGAGCTGTTTTTT
>-|TRBJ1-5|TRBV15|16|-
CATSRGGRVGRQPQHF
TGTGCCACCAGCAGAGGGGGTCGGGTGGGTCGACAGCCCCAGCATTTT
>-|TRBJ1-4|TRBV5-6|15|many
CASSPDGGHNEKLFF
TGTGCCAGCAGCCCGGACGGGGGGCATAATGAAAAACTGTTTTTT
>TRBD2|TRBJ2-7|TRBV27|14|many
CASSLSAGEVEQYF
TGTGCCAGCAGTTTAAGCGCGGGAGAGGTCGAGCAGTACTTC
>-|TRBJ2-1|TRBV28|11|many
CASSLPGEQFF
TGTGCCAGCAGTTTGCCCGGGGAGCAGTTCTTC
>-|TRBJ2-3|TRBV7-8|15|few
CASSLAAGITDTQYF
TGTGCCAGCAGCTTAGCGGCAGGGATCACAGATACGCAGTATTTT
>TRBD1|TRBJ2-5|TRBV7-9|15|-
CASSPHQGEWETQYF
TGTGCCAGCAGCCCACATCAGGGGGAGTGGGAGACCCAGTACTTC
>TRBD1|TRBJ1-1|TRBV12-3/TRBV12-4|18|many
CASYSIYRGYIGNTEAFF
TGTGCCAGCTATTCAATTTACAGGGGGTATATAGGGAACACTGAAGCTTTCTTT
>TRBD1|TRBJ2-7|TRBV6-1|14|many
CASSEGQGDYEQYF
TGTGCCAGCAGTGAGGGACAGGGGGACTACGAGCAGTACTTC
>-|TRBJ1-1|TRBV12-3/TRBV12-4|14|-
CASSFGTVNTEAFF
TGTGCCAGCAGTTTCGGGACGGTGAACACTGAAGCTTTCTTT
>-|TRBJ1-2|TRBV28|15|many
CASSLGRHRKYGYTF
TGTGCCAGCAGTTTAGGCAGGCATCGGAAGTATGGCTACACCTTC
>-|TRBJ2-7|TRBV6-1|14|many
CASSELGGRYEQYF
TGTGCCAGCAGTGAACTTGGAGGGAGGTACGAGCAGTACTTC
>-|TRBJ2-3|TRBV6-9|14|few
CASSYGTEVDTQYF
TGTGCCAGCAGTTACGGGACCGAGGTAGATACGCAGTATTTT
>TRBD2|TRBJ2-7|TRBV20-1|16|many
CSASNRGSSSSYEQYF
TGCAGTGCTAGTAACCGCGGGAGTTCCAGCTCCTACGAGCAGTACTTC
>-|TRBJ2-7|TRBV12-3/TRBV12-4|14|-
CASSFPGQIAEQYF
TGTGCCAGCAGTTTCCCGGGCCAAATCGCGGAGCAGTACTTC
>TRBD2|TRBJ2-7|TRBV28|15|many
CASSFRGSLSYEQYF
TGTGCCAGCAGTTTCCGCGGGAGCCTCTCCTACGAGCAGTACTTC
>-|TRBJ1-5|TRBV20-1|13|many
CSAADKVGQPQHF
TGCAGTGCTGCAGACAAGGTGGGTCAGCCCCAGCATTTT
>-|TRBJ2-5|TRBV6-2/TRBV6-3|13|few
CASSPTSGETQYF
TGTGCCAGCAGTCCGACTAGTGGGGAGACCCAGTACTTC
>TRBD2|TRBJ2-1|TRBV15|17|-
CATSFRPGEGYHNEQFF
TGTGCCACCAGCTTTCGACCTGGGGAGGGGTATCACAATGAGCAGTTCTTC
>TRBD1|TRBJ2-7|TRBV10-2|12|-
CACRTGAYKQYF
TGCGCCTGCAGGACAGGGGCCTACAAGCAGTACTTC